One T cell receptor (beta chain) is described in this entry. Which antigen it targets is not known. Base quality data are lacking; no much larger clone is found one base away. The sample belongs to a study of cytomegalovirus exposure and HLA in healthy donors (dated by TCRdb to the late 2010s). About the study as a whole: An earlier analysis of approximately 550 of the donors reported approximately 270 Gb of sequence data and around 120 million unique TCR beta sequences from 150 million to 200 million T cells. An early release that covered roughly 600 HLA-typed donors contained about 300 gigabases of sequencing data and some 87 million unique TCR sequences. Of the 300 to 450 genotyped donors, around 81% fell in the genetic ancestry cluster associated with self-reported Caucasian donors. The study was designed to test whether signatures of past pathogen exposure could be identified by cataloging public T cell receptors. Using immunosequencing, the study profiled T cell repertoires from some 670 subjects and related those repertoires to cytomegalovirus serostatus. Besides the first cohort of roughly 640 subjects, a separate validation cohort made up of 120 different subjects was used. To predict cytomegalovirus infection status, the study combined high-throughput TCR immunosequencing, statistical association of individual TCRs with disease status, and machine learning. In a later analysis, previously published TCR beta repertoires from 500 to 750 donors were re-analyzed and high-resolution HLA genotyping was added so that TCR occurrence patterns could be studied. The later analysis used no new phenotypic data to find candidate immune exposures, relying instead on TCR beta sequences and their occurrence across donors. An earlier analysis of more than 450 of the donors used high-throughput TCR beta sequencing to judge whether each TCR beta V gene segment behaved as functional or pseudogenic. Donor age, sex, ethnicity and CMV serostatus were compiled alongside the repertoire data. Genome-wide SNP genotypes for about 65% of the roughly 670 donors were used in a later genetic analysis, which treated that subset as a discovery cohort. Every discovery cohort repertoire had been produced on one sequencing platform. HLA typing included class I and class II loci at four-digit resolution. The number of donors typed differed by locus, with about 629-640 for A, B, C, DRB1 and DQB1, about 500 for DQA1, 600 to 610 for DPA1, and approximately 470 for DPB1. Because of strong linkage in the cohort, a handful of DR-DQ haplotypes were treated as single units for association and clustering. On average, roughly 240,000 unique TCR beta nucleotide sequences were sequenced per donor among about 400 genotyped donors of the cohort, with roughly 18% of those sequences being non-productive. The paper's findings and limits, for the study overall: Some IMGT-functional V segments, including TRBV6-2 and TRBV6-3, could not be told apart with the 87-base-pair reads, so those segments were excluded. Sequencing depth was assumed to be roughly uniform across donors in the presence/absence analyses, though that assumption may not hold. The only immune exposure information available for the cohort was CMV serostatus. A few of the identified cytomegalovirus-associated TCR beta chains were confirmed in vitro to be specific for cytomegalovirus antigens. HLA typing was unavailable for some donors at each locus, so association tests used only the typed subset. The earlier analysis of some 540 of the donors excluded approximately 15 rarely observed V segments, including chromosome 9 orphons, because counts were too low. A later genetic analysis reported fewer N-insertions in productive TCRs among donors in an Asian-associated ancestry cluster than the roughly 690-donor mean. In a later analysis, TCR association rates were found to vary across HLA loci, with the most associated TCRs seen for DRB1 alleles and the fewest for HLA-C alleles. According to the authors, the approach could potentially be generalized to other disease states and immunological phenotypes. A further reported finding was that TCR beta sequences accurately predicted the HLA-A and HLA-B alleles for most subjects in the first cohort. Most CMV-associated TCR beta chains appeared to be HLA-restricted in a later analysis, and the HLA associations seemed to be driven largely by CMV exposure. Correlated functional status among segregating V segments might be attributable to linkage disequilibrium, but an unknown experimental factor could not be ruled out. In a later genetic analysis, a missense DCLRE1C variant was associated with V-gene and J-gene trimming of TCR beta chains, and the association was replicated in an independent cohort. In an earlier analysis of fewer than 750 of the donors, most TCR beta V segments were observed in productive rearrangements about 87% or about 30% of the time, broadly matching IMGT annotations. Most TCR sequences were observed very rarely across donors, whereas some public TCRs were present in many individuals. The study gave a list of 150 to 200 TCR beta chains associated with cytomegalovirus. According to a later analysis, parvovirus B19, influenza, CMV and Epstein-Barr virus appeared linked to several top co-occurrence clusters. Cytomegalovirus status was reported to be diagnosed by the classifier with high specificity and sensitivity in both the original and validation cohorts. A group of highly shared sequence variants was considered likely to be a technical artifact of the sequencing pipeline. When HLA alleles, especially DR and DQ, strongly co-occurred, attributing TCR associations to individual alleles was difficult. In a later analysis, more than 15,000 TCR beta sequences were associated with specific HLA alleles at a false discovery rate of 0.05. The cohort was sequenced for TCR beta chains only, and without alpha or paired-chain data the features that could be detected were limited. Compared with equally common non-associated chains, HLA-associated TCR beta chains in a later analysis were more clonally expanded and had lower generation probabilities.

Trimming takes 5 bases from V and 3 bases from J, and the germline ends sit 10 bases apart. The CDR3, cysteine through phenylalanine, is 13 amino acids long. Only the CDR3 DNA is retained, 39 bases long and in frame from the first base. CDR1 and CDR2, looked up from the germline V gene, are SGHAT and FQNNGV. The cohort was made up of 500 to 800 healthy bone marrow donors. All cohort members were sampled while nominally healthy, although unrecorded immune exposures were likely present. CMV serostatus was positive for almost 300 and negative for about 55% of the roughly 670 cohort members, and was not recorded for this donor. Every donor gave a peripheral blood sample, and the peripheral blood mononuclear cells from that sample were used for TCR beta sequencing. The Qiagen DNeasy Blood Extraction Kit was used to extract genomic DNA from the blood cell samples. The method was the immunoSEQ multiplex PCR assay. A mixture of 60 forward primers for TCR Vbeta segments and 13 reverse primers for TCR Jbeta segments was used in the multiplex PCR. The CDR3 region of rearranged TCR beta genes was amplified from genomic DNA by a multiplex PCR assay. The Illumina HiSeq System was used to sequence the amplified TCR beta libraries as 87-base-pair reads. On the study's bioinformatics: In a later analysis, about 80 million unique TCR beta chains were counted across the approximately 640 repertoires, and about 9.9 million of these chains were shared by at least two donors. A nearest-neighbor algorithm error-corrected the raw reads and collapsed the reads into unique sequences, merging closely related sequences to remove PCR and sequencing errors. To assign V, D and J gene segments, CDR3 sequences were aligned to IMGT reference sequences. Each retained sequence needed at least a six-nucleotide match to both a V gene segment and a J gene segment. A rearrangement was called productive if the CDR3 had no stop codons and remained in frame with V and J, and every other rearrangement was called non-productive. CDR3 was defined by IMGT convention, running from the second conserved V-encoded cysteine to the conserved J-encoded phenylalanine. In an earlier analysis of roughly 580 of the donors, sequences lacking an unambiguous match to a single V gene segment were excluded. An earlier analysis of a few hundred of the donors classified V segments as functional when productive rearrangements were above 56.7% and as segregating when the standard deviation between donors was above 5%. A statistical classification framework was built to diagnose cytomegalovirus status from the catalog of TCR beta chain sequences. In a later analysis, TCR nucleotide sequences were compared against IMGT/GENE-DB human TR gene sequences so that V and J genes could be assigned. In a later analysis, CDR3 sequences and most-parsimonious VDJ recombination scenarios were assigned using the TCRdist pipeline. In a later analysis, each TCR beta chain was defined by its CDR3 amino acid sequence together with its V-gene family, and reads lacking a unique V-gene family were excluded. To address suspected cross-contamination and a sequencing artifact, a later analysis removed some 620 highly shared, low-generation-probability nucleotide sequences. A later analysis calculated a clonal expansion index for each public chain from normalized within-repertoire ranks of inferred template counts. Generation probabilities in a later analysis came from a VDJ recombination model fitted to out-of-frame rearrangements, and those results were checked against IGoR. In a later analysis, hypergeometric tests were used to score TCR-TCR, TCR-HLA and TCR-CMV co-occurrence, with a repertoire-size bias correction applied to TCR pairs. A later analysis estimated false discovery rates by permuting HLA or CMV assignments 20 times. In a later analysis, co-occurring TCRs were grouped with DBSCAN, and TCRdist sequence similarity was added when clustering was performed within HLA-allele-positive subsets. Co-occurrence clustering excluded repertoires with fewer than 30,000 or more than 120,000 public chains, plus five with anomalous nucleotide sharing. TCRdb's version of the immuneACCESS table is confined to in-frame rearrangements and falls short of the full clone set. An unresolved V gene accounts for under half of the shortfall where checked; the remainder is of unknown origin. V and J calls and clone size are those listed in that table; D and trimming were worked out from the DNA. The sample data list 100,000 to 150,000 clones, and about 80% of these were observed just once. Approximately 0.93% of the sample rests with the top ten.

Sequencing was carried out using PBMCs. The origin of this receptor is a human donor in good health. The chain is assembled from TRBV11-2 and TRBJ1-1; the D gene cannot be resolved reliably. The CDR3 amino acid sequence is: CASSPQVYTEAFF. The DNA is TGTGCCAGCAGCCCCCAGGTCTACACTGAAGCTTTCTTT.